Listed here are 2 T cell receptor beta chains from one sample, sequenced in a study of T cells after yellow fever vaccination. TCRdb re-called the 5' RACE reads with MiXCR, one entry per CDR3 protein. Of 610,000 or so distinct CDR3 sequences listed, roughly an eighth are singletons. Sequencing was performed on PBMCs, taken on the day of the yellow fever booster vaccination. Receptors were obtained from a man aged 25 to 40 who received the YFV17D yellow fever vaccine.

The chain carries TRBV18 and TRBJ2-5, with D possibly TRBD2 on 5 matching bases. The CDR3 covers 13 residues. The ends were cut back, 8 bases at V and 1 base at J, with 11 bases in the middle. From germline, CDR1 is KGHSH and CDR2 LQKENI. Written as DNA, the CDR3 is TGTGCCAGCACTCTGGGAGTCCAAGAGACCCAGTACTTC. Its protein is CASTLGVQETQYF. The full variable domain, rest sourced from reference TRBV18 and TRBJ2-5, is NAGVMQNPRHLVRRRGQEARLRCSPMKGHSHVYWYRQLPEEGLKFMVYLQKENIIDESGMPKERFSAEFPKEGPSILRIQQVVRGDSAAYFCASTLGVQETQYFGPGTRLLVL.

Ten or more counts support this clonotype. The V and J genes are TRBV10-3 and TRBJ2-5; TRBD1 matches at 7 bases. Germline V gene sequence: CDR1 ENHRY, CDR2 SYGVKD. There are 14 residues in the CDR3. Trimming removed 3 bases from V and 1 base from J; junction bases left unmatched: 2. In nucleotides, the CDR3 is TGTGCCATCAGTGACGACAGGGTCCAAGAGACCCAGTACTTC. It codes for CAISDDRVQETQYF.